Listed below are T cell receptor beta chains from one sample, sequenced in a study of T cell changes during pregnancy in multiple sclerosis. Assay: immunoSEQ multiplex PCR; the TCRdb copy retains only in-frame clones and omits some. The repertoire holds 25,000 to 35,000 clones, with 89% as singletons. The specimen comprised CD8+ T cells from peripheral blood mononuclear cells, sampled in the second trimester of pregnancy. The receptors originated from a female donor with multiple sclerosis, enrolled in a pregnancy study. Both conserved end residues are part of each CDR3. A D gene is named only where the DNA matches it firmly. Clone size is shown for a subset of rows, as once, few, many or a class of expanded clone.

CDR3 length	V gene	clone size	J gene	D gene	CDR3 protein	CDR3 DNA
15	TRBV16	.	TRBJ2-7	TRBD1	CASSPSDRGQYEQYF	TGTGCCAGCAGCCCCTCGGACAGGGGCCAATACGAGCAGTACTTC
12	TRBV7-3	.	TRBJ2-2	.	CASTGSPGELFF	TGTGCCAGTACAGGGAGCCCCGGGGAGCTGTTTTTT
16	TRBV7-8	.	TRBJ2-5	TRBD2	CASSSSWEAGVETQYF	TGTGCCAGCAGCTCCAGCTGGGAAGCGGGGGTGGAGACCCAGTACTTC
16	TRBV28	once	TRBJ2-1	TRBD2	CASSGAGESSYNEQFF	TGTGCCAGCAGCGGAGCGGGAGAATCGTCCTACAATGAGCAGTTCTTC
14	TRBV28	.	TRBJ2-7	TRBD1	CASSKPGQGPEQYF	TGTGCCAGCAGCAAACCGGGACAGGGTCCCGAGCAGTACTTC
14	TRBV5-4	.	TRBJ2-5	.	CASSFRGGRETQYF	TGTGCCAGCAGCTTCCGGGGAGGCCGAGAGACCCAGTACTTC
14	TRBV7-9	.	TRBJ1-2	.	CASSPPWQSYGYTF	TGTGCCAGCAGCCCGCCCTGGCAGTCCTATGGCTACACCTTC
13	TRBV9	.	TRBJ2-5	.	CASEGLASETQYF	TGTGCCAGCGAGGGACTTGCCTCCGAGACCCAGTACTTC
15	TRBV5-1	.	TRBJ2-7	.	CASSLGLALSYEQYF	TGCGCCAGCAGCTTAGGGCTAGCACTCTCCTACGAGCAGTACTTC
14	TRBV28	.	TRBJ2-2	TRBD2	CASMTSGNTGELFF	TGTGCCAGCATGACTAGCGGGAACACCGGGGAGCTGTTTTTT
14	TRBV6-5	.	TRBJ2-7	TRBD2	CASSSGLAGYEQYF	TGTGCCAGCAGTTCTGGACTAGCGGGATACGAGCAGTACTTC
14	TRBV27	.	TRBJ1-6	.	CASSLRDTRSPLHF	TGTGCCAGCAGTTTAAGGGACACCCGCTCACCCCTCCACTTT
14	TRBV9	once	TRBJ2-7	TRBD2	CASSVGGGSSEQYF	TGTGCCAGCAGCGTAGGCGGGGGGTCGAGCGAGCAGTACTTC